These 22 T cell receptor beta chains were all obtained from the same sample, sequenced in a study of blood T cell repertoires in COVID-19 (dated by TCRdb to about 2020). The method was the immunoSEQ multiplex PCR assay. In TCRdb, the immuneACCESS table is reduced to in-frame sequences with V and J assigned. These tables do not hold every clone; where another copy was compared, an unresolved V gene accounts for under half, and the others remain unexplained. The sample contains about 210,000 clones, about four fifths of them found a single time. Over 9.5% of the sample rests with the top ten. The material sequenced was peripheral blood. The receptor source for this set is a woman between 35 and 50 years old with acute or convalescent COVID-19.

V usage is TRBV14 and J usage is TRBJ1-2, with unresolved D. V lost 0 bases and J lost 6, with 8 bases in between. CDR1 is SGHDN, CDR2 FVKESK, per germline. The CDR3 covers 13 residues. The CDR3 DNA reads as TGTGCCAGCAGCCAAGATCACGGGGATGGCTACACCTTC. This translates into CASSQDHGDGYTF.

CDR3 sequence reads: CASSQVFGTGGPANEKLFF. The CDR3 nucleotides read TGTGCCAGCAGCCAAGTTTTCGGGACAGGGGGGCCGGCTAATGAAAAACTGTTTTTT. V usage is TRBV14 and J usage is TRBJ1-4, with 11 bases identical to TRBD1. With 1 base clipped from V and 3 bases from J, the junction kept 10 bases outside the gene matches. The CDR3 loop spans 19 amino acids. Germline V CDR1 and CDR2: SGHDN, FVKESK.

The V and J genes are TRBV4-2 and TRBJ2-7; the match to TRBD2 covers 8 bases. The CDR3 length is 18 residues. V shed 4 bases, J shed 0 bases, and the junction held 14 bases outside the gene matches. Germline CDR1 is LGHNA and CDR2 is YNFKEQ. The chain's CDR3 is CASSPFPPTSAGSYEQYF. The CDR3 nucleotides read TGTGCCAGCAGCCCGTTCCCCCCGACTAGCGCCGGCTCCTACGAGCAGTACTTC.

The V and J genes are TRBV7-9 and TRBJ2-1; 12 positions agree with TRBD2. The germline V gene encodes CDR1 SEHNR and CDR2 FQNEAQ (reference sequence). V shed 5 bases and J 10 bases; nucleotides not matched to a gene: 15. The CDR3 length is 17 residues. The CDR3 DNA reads as TGTGCCAGCAGCCCCGTGGCCCGACTAGCGGGAGTTCGAGAGCAGTTCTTC. Its protein product is CASSPVARLAGVREQFF.

The chain joins TRBV9 to TRBJ2-7; D possibly corresponds to TRBD2 (5 bases). V lost 1 base, J lost 3 bases, and 14 bases lay in between. The germline CDR1 and CDR2 sequences are SGDLS and YYNGEE. The length of the CDR3 is 15 residues. CDR3 DNA sequence: TGTGCCAGCAGCGTATCCTGGACTTTCGGCTACGAGCAGTACTTC. It is translated as CASSVSWTFGYEQYF.

The J gene is TRBJ2-3, the V gene TRBV2; maybe TRBD2 (6 bases). From germline, CDR1 is SNHLY and CDR2 FYNNEI. V lost 8 bases and J 0 bases, leaving 15 bases between the germline ends. This CDR3 spans 15 amino acids. CDR3 protein: CASWAGRLSTDTQYF. In DNA, the CDR3 is TGTGCCAGCTGGGCGGGACGACTCAGCACAGATACGCAGTATTTT.

This chain links TRBV7-6 with TRBJ2-7; TRBD1 agrees at 10 bases. Germline V gene sequence: CDR1 SGHVS, CDR2 FNYEAQ. CDR3 size: 15 residues. With V trimmed by 4 bases and J by 1 base, 4 bases remained unmatched. Written as DNA, the CDR3 is TGTGCCAGCAGCTCGCCGGGACAGGGGTCCTACGAGCAGTACTTC. It is translated as CASSSPGQGSYEQYF. The full variable domain, in which reference TRBV7-6 and TRBJ2-7 provide the parts outside the CDR3, is GAGVSQSPRYKVTKRGQDVALRCDPISGHVSLYWYRQALGQGPEFLTYFNYEAQQDKSGLPNDRFSAERPEGSISTLTIQRTEQRDSAMYRCASSSPGQGSYEQYFGPGTRLTVT.

The rearrangement joins TRBV9 to TRBJ1-2, with TRBD1 matching 7 bases. Unmatched junction bases numbered 8, after V lost 0 bases and J lost 6 bases. CDR3 length: 15 residues. CDR1 and CDR2 from the germline V gene are SGDLS and YYNGEE. The CDR3 DNA follows: TGTGCCAGCAGCGTAGCCTTCATGGGACAGAATGGCTACACCTTC. Translating it yields CASSVAFMGQNGYTF.

The chain combines TRBV5-1 with TRBJ2-1; D is unresolved. The CDR3 has 14 amino acids. Germline loops: CDR1 SGHRS, CDR2 YFSETQ. Trimming removed 4 bases from V and 0 bases from J, with 8 bases in between. The CDR3 DNA reads TGCGCCAGCAGCCCTTCTAGCTCCTACAATGAGCAGTTCTTC. The encoded protein is CASSPSSSYNEQFF. The full variable domain, completed using reference TRBV5-1 and TRBJ2-1, is KAGVTQTPRYLIKTRGQQVTLSCSPISGHRSVSWYQQTPGQGLQFLFEYFSETQRNKGNFPGRFSGRQFSNSRSEMNVSTLELGDSALYLCASSPSSSYNEQFFGPGTRLTVL.

The chain employs TRBV6-2 or TRBV6-3 and TRBJ1-5, with 8 positions matching TRBD1. Germline V gene lookup returns CDR1 MNHEY and CDR2 SVGEGT. The J segment lost 5 bases and the V segment lost 5 bases, leaving 5 bases of the junction unmatched. CDR3 length equals 14 residues. The CDR3 sequence is CASSRLTGDQPQHF. The CDR3 DNA reads TGTGCCAGCAGTAGACTGACAGGGGATCAGCCCCAGCATTTT.

This sequence joins TRBV6-1 and TRBJ1-6; TRBD1 is a possible D gene (5 bases). V was pared by 3 bases and J by 4 bases, with 7 bases between. Germline assignment: CDR1 MNHNS and CDR2 SASEGT. The CDR3 extends over 14 amino acids. The CDR3 nucleotides read TGTGCCAGCAGTGATGGGGCTTATAATTCACCCCTCCACTTT. Translated: CASSDGAYNSPLHF.

This clone was counted a single time. The gene calls are TRBV5-5 and TRBJ1-5; a possible D gene is TRBD1 (5 bases). From germline, CDR1 is SGHKS and CDR2 YYEKEE (reference sequence). The V end was cut by 4 bases, the J end by 4 bases, with 18 bases between. The CDR3 runs to 16 residues. CDR3 sequence: CASSPWGVMKNQPQHF. The CDR3 bases are TGTGCCAGCAGCCCTTGGGGGGTAATGAAAAATCAGCCCCAGCATTTT.

At least ten counts were recorded for this clone. The J gene is TRBJ1-1, the V gene TRBV27; D is uncertain. Germline V gene lookup returns CDR1 MNHEY and CDR2 SMNVEV (reference sequence). The CDR3 is 13 amino acids. V was shortened by 1 base and J by 3 bases, with 6 bases between the two germline ends. The CDR3 nucleotides read TGTGCCAGCAGTTTATATGGGCACACTGAAGCTTTCTTT. This encodes CASSLYGHTEAFF.

The CDR3 DNA reads as TGCGCCAGCAGCCAAGGGGGCCTGAATAGCGGGGGGCTAAACAATGAGCAGTTCTTC. This encodes CASSQGGLNSGGLNNEQFF. J is TRBJ2-1 and V is TRBV4-1; TRBD2 agrees at 10 bases. The CDR3 loop spans 19 amino acids. The V and J ends lost 1 base and 5 bases, in that order; junction bases with no gene match: 14. CDR1 and CDR2 (germline): MGHRA, YSYEKL.

The rearrangement links TRBV19 to TRBJ2-3; D remains unclear. From germline, CDR1 is LNHDA and CDR2 SQIVND (reference sequence). The CDR3 totals 12 residues. V shed 4 bases and J shed 6 bases, with 8 bases lying between them. The DNA for the CDR3 is TGTGCCAGTAGTAGGAGTGGGGATACGCAGTATTTT. The encoded protein is CASSRSGDTQYF.

The chain recombines TRBV4-1 with TRBJ2-1; 12 nucleotides line up with TRBD2. The CDR3 has 17 residues. V lost 1 base to trimming and J lost 6 bases; unmatched junction nucleotides: 7. Germline lookup yields CDR1 MGHRA and CDR2 YSYEKL. CDR3 in amino acids: CASSQVRLAGGGNEQFF. CDR3 DNA sequence: TGCGCCAGCAGCCAAGTGAGGCTAGCGGGAGGGGGCAATGAGCAGTTCTTC.

This clone has only one observation. The genes are TRBV5-1 and TRBJ2-2; 10 nucleotides line up with TRBD1. The CDR3 loop spans 14 amino acids. Trimming removed 6 bases from V and 4 bases from J; junction bases left unmatched: 3. Germline-derived CDR1 and CDR2 are SGHRS and YFSETQ. The CDR3 loop is CASNDRGLTGELFF. CDR3 in DNA: TGCGCCAGCAACGACAGGGGGCTCACCGGGGAGCTGTTTTTT.

This clone was detected once. V is TRBV13 and J is TRBJ2-4; D unresolved. The V and J ends lost 5 bases and 0 bases respectively, with 17 bases between them. The germline CDR1 and CDR2 sequences are PRHDT and FYEKMQ (reference sequence). This CDR3 has 17 amino acids. The CDR3 nucleotides are TGTGCCAGCAGCCCGTTATCGGAGTCCTTAGCCAAAAACATTCAGTACTTC. Amino acids: CASSPLSESLAKNIQYF.

The rearrangement links TRBV10-2 to TRBJ2-3; 11 bases map to TRBD2. The J segment lost 6 bases and the V segment lost 8 bases, leaving 7 bases of the junction unmatched. This CDR3 is 14 amino acids long. From germline, CDR1 is WSHSY and CDR2 SAAADI. For the CDR3, the DNA is TGCGCCAGCTCAGTGGTAGCGGGAGGGGATACGCAGTATTTT. Amino acids: CASSVVAGGDTQYF.

This clone was counted once. This rearrangement joins TRBV7-2 to TRBJ2-4; 10 bases match TRBD2. Germline lookup yields CDR1 SGHTA and CDR2 FQGNSA. Trimming cost V 3 bases and J 4 bases; bases outside gene matches: 6. This CDR3 is 16 amino acids long. The CDR3 DNA sequence: TGTGCCAGCAGCTTGGCCCCGGGACTAGCGAAAAACATTCAGTACTTC. This sequence encodes CASSLAPGLAKNIQYF.

The V and J genes are TRBV4-3 and TRBJ2-1; D perhaps matches TRBD1 (5 bases). The CDR3 sequence is 15 residues long. Trimming cost V 2 bases and J 5 bases, with 13 bases left between them. Germline lookup yields CDR1 LGHNA and CDR2 YSLEER. CDR3 coding DNA: TGCGCCAGCAGCCAACTCCAGGGTAGGGACAATGAGCAGTTCTTC. Its translation: CASSQLQGRDNEQFF.

The CDR3 DNA follows: TGTGCCAGCAGTTTCCACCAGGGGAGCTCCTACGAGCAGTACTTC. It yields the protein CASSFHQGSSYEQYF. The J gene is TRBJ2-7, the V gene TRBV28, with D perhaps matching TRBD1 (6 bases). CDR1 and CDR2 (germline): MDHEN, SYDVKM. CDR3 length: 15 amino acids. V was clipped by 3 bases and J by 0 bases, with 12 bases between them.